This passage covers 14 T cell receptor beta chains from one sample sequenced in a study of shared clonotypes between healthy human individuals. This table comes from immunoSEQ multiplex PCR, and its TCRdb copy is limited to in-frame clones, with some not included. The data contain hundreds of thousands of clones, roughly 97% of them singletons. Sequenced: naive CD4+ T cells sorted from blood. Subset defined: CD45RA+ positively selected. The receptor set was obtained from a young woman in good health.

The rearrangement joins TRBV6-6 to TRBJ2-4, with 14 bases identical to TRBD2. Germline lookup yields CDR1 MNHNY and CDR2 SVGAGI (reference sequence). The CDR3 loop spans 14 amino acids. V shed 5 bases, J shed 7 bases, and the junction held 1 base outside the gene matches. CDR3 amino acids: CASSGTSGSNIQYF. The CDR3 bases are TGTGCCAGCAGTGGGACTAGCGGGAGCAACATTCAGTACTTC.

This sequence joins TRBV5-4 and TRBJ2-1, with D tentatively TRBD1 or TRBD2 (5 bases each). The CDR3 spans 17 residues. The V gene's germline CDR1 is SGHNT and CDR2 YYREEE (reference sequence). Deletions cut 0 bases from V and 5 bases from J, with 18 bases between. CDR3 sequence: CASSLGGAVDPHNEQFF. Written as DNA, the CDR3 is TGTGCCAGCAGCTTGGGAGGGGCAGTAGATCCTCACAATGAGCAGTTCTTC. Complete variable domain (other parts from reference TRBV5-4 and TRBJ2-1): ETGVTQSPTHLIKTRGQQVTLRCSSQSGHNTVSWYQQALGQGPQFIFQYYREEENGRGNFPPRFSGLQFPNYSSELNVNALELDDSALYLCASSLGGAVDPHNEQFFGPGTRLTVL.

The chain employs TRBV27 and TRBJ1-2; 7 positions match TRBD1. V was pared by 8 bases and J by 5 bases, with 17 bases of the junction left unmatched. In germline, CDR1 is MNHEY, CDR2 SMNVEV (reference sequence). The CDR3 is made up of 16 amino acids. CDR3 DNA sequence: TGTGCCAGCTTTGGATTAAGGGGACAGAAATTATATGGCTACACCTTC. It translates to CASFGLRGQKLYGYTF.

This chain connects TRBV6-6 to TRBJ2-3, with D perhaps being TRBD1 or TRBD2 (5 bases each). CDR3 size: 14 residues. The ends were cut back, 7 bases at V and 3 bases at J, with 14 bases in the middle. Germline loops: CDR1 MNHNY, CDR2 SVGAGI (reference sequence). CDR3 sequence (DNA): TGTGCCAGCAACAAAGTGGGGGATACAGATACGCAGTATTTT. Its protein product is CASNKVGDTDTQYF.

In this sample, this clone turned up once. The V and J genes are TRBV7-8 and TRBJ1-5; no clear D gene. This CDR3 is built from 13 residues. Germline CDR1 and CDR2: SGHVS and FQNEAQ. Trimming left V 1 base short and J 4 bases short, with 5 bases between. The CDR3 sequence: CASSLVPNQPQHF. The CDR3 DNA is TGTGCCAGCAGCTTAGTCCCTAATCAGCCCCAGCATTTT.

The chain couples TRBV19 to TRBJ1-4; D call uncertain. This CDR3 has 15 amino acids. The germline V gene has CDR1 LNHDA and CDR2 SQIVND (reference sequence). Trimming shortened V by 1 base and J by 5 bases, and 11 bases separated the two germline ends. The DNA for the CDR3 is TGTGCCAGTAGTATAGCTAAAGACCTAAATGAAAAACTGTTTTTT. Protein product: CASSIAKDLNEKLFF.

The sample holds one count of this clone. The chain combines TRBV18 with TRBJ2-7; D is ambiguous. This CDR3 is 17 amino acids long. Trimming shortened V by 2 bases and J by 1 base, and 18 bases separated the two germline ends. Per the germline V gene, CDR1 is KGHSH and CDR2 is LQKENI. CDR3 sequence (DNA): TGTGCCAGCTCACCAAGTTCGGTTTTGGTTGGGTCCTACGAGCAGTACTTC. As protein: CASSPSSVLVGSYEQYF.

The rearrangement links TRBV18 to TRBJ2-5; perhaps TRBD2 as D (5 bases). The DNA end favors TRBJ2-7, so the J call may be wrong. The CDR3 runs to 13 residues. In germline, CDR1 is KGHSH, CDR2 LQKENI. DNA for the CDR3: TGTGCCAGCTCACCAGCCCGGGACTACGAGCAGTACTTC. Translated: CASSPARDYEQYF.

The V call is TRBV5-1, the J call TRBJ1-1, with a tentative D call TRBD1 (5 bases). Looked up from germline, CDR1 is SGHRS and CDR2 is YFSETQ. V was shortened by 4 bases and J by 5 bases, with 15 bases between the two germline ends. This CDR3 comprises 14 residues. CDR3 coding DNA: TGCGCCAGCAGCCCGCGTGGGGCCCGAACTGAAGCTTTCTTT. Translation gives CASSPRGARTEAFF.

The gene calls are TRBV6-5 and TRBJ1-1; 9 nucleotides line up with TRBD1. J lost 7 bases, V lost 4 bases, and 7 bases had no gene match. Germline V CDR1 and CDR2: MNHEY, SVGAGI. The CDR3 loop spans 14 amino acids. The CDR3 here is CASSSDRGTNEAFF. Here the CDR3 DNA reads TGTGCCAGCAGTTCGGACAGGGGAACGAATGAAGCTTTCTTT.

The chain has TRBV4-1 and TRBJ1-2, with 10 bases fitting TRBD1. The CDR3 sequence is 20 residues long. Germline loops: CDR1 MGHRA, CDR2 YSYEKL. Trimming at V came to 0 bases and at J to 4 bases, leaving 17 bases not matched to a gene. As DNA, the CDR3 is TGCGCCAGCAGCCAAGACAAACGCAGACAGGGGGCGGGAGGGCTCTATGGCTACACCTTC. This sequence encodes CASSQDKRRQGAGGLYGYTF.

The V call is TRBV7-2, the J call TRBJ2-7; no reliable D call. V gave up 4 bases and J gave up 4 bases, with 20 bases separating them. In germline, CDR1 is SGHTA, CDR2 FQGNSA. The CDR3 totals 16 residues. The CDR3 loop is CASSSNTAWQEYEQYF. The CDR3 nucleotides read TGTGCCAGCAGCTCGAATACAGCTTGGCAAGAGTACGAGCAGTACTTC.

The gene calls are TRBV28 and TRBJ2-7; 9 nucleotides line up with TRBD2. The CDR3 is 12 residues long. Germline CDR1 reads MDHEN; CDR2 reads SYDVKM. V dropped 10 bases and J dropped 4; count of bases not matched to a gene: 5. CDR3 in DNA: TGTGCCACTCAGACTAGCGGTTACGAGCAGTACTTC. It yields the protein CATQTSGYEQYF.

J is TRBJ2-1 and V is TRBV10-1, with 9 nucleotides matching TRBD2. The germline V gene encodes CDR1 WNHNN and CDR2 SYGVQD (reference sequence). The ends lost 4 bases at V and 7 bases at J; junction bases unmatched: 11. CDR3 length: 16 amino acids. The CDR3 spells CASSAMDTSGSNEQFF. In DNA, the CDR3 is TGCGCCAGCAGTGCAATGGATACTAGCGGGTCGAATGAGCAGTTCTTC.